This TCR beta chain was profiled in a study of blood T cell repertoires in COVID-19. About the study: Samples representing acute and convalescent COVID-19 were sourced from the United States, Italy and Spain. Nucleic acid was either cDNA or gDNA, and it came from T cells, B-cell-depleted T cells, or PBMCs.

Original handling: From reference gene primer amplification, estimates of nucleated cell counts were derived. Assay used: immunoSEQ multiplex PCR; TCRdb lists only in-frame clones, some missing. The V and J calls and the clone size are those of that table, but D and trimming were determined from the DNA. Here the sample spans around 23,000 clones, about nine tenths being singletons. This CDR3 is 14 amino acids long. Trimming took off 0 bases at V and 6 bases at J, with 12 bases between the two ends. Germline V gene lookup returns CDR1 SEHNR and CDR2 FQNEAQ (reference sequence). The chain uses TRBV7-9 and TRBJ2-7; TRBD1 is a possible D gene (5 bases). The sequenced material came from peripheral blood. This receptor was obtained from an elderly woman with active or convalescent COVID-19. The CDR3 DNA reads TGTGCCAGCAGCTTAGCGTCAGGGTCCGGCGAGCAGTACTTC. Translated: CASSLASGSGEQYF. Drawing the rest from reference TRBV7-9 and TRBJ2-7, the complete variable domain is DTGVSQNPRHKITKRGQNVTFRCDPISEHNRLYWYRQTLGQGPEFLTYFQNEAQLEKSRLLSDRFSAERPKGSFSTLEIQRTEQGDSAMYLCASSLASGSGEQYFGPGTRLTVT.